The rows below give T cell receptor beta chains drawn from one sample of a study of control samples from healthy donors and cancer patients. Sequencing used immunoSEQ multiplex PCR; TCRdb keeps in-frame clones, though not all of them. The sample lists about 26,000 clones; 75% to 90% were seen once. The material sequenced was PBMCs. Receptors were obtained from a man aged 60-69 years with colorectal cancer. Both conserved end residues are part of each CDR3. Size is stated for part of the rows, as once, few or many counts, or as a class when the clone is expanded.

J gene | clone size | V gene | CDR3 protein
TRBJ1-4 | NA | TRBV7-9 | CASSGQGGEKLFF
TRBJ2-5 | NA | TRBV5-1 | CASSSSDQETQYF
TRBJ1-1 | NA | TRBV7-9 | CASSHARGNTEAFF
TRBJ1-1 | NA | TRBV19 | CASKRDTVNTEAFF
TRBJ2-1 | NA | TRBV4-1 | CASSQDLSNEQFF
TRBJ1-1 | NA | TRBV18 | CASSPRDTEAFF
TRBJ1-2 | NA | TRBV5-5 | CASSGGWRNYGYTF
TRBJ2-3 | NA | TRBV11-2 | CASSLAGGRSDTQYF
TRBJ1-6 | NA | TRBV5-1 | CASSFRTDNSPLHF
TRBJ2-2 | NA | TRBV12-5 | CASGLAIGTGGLGELFF
TRBJ1-3 | NA | TRBV4-2 | CASSQDLLDRAGNTIYF
TRBJ2-4 | NA | TRBV19 | CASSLARAGGNIQYF
TRBJ2-7 | NA | TRBV11-2 | CASSLLDGKTYEQYF
TRBJ1-3 | NA | TRBV7-5 | CARSSPERKSSGNTIYF
TRBJ1-2 | NA | TRBV24-1 | CATSEDTNYGYTF
TRBJ1-6 | NA | TRBV4-3 | CASSFNRVENSPLHF
TRBJ1-3 | NA | TRBV10-3 | CAISDGQIRSGNTIYF
TRBJ1-2 | NA | TRBV9 | CASSVAVGYGYTF
TRBJ2-1 | few | TRBV5-1 | CASSSSGGAFYNEQFF
TRBJ2-7 | NA | TRBV5-1 | CASSLNYEQYF
TRBJ1-1 | NA | TRBV27 | CASSLRGLNTEAFF
TRBJ2-1 | NA | TRBV2 | CASRGGQSLGNEQFF
TRBJ1-5 | NA | TRBV2 | CASNRDHSNQPQHF
TRBJ2-3 | few | TRBV5-8 | CASRSYRDNTQYF